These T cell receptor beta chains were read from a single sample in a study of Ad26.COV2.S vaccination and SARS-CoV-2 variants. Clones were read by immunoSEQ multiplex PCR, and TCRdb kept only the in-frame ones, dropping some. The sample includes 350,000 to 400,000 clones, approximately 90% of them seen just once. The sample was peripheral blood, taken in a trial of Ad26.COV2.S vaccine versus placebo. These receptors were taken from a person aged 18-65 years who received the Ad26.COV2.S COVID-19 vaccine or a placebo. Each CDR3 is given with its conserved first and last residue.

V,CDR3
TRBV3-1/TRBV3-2,CASSRYRGDNEQFF
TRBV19,CASSITGTENIQYF
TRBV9,CASSVGAGVYYEQYF
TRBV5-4,CASSGLKTNNEQFF
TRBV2,CASLYGVANTGELFF
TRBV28,CASKNRDASYEQYF
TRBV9,CASSEGRSYQPQHF
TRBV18,CASSPSRALEAFF
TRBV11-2,CASSLGPRPDREGYTF
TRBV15,CATSGTRGEGVDTQYF
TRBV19,CASSPAFSYEQYF
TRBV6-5,CASNDRGTYEQYF
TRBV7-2,CASSLTGQGNYGYTF
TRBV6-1,CASSEIVGASTGELFF
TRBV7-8,CASSTSGNTIYF
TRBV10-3,CAISPKLADKETQYF
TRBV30,CAWSGLRDNQPQHF
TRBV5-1,CASSRLAGNTGELFF
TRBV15,CATSRNRGDNSPLHF
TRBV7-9,CASSRRMGLGRSYNEQFF
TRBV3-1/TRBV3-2,CASSQGTGNEAFF
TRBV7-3,CASSLSGAGAHNEQFF
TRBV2,CASSRDQRANQPQHF
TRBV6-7,CASSFRGKTEAFF
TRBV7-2,CASSPRQAVADTQYF
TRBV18,CASSQPGVSSGGYTF
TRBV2,CASSDVFYGYTF
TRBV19,CATKGKTTNEKLFF
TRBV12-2,CASRLETQREGPNEQFF
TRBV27,CASSPQRTSGSTDTQYF
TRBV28,CASSLRPGRGGLNTEAFF
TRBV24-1,CATSDYAGTQYF
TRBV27,CASSFRGEGSGEQFF
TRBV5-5,CASSLISGSSDTQYF
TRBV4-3,CASSEGLGHTGELFF
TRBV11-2,CASSPLTGAGNTIYF
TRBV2,CASVDYNNEQFF
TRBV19,CASSRQGGANTGELFF
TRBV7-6,CASSLEPGRLKLEQFF
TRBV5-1,CASSLQGDVTEAFF
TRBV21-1,CASRGDRGNTEAFF
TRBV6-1,CASSEAITTGAPTDTQYF
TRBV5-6,CASSPRPDREAFF
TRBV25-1,CASSDPTGGPGAADTQYF
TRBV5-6,CASSYRSSYEQYF
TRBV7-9,CASSLSVSYEQYF
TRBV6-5,CASSYGQGGSYEQYF
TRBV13,CASSPDRVEQFF
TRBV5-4,CASSFEGNQPQHF
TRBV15,CATSLELRTGELFF
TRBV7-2,CASSSQPNTEAFF
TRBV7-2,CASSLAQGAEQFF
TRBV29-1,CSVPGGYRETQYF
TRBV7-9,CASSLWGTDTQYF
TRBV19,CASSMWNQPQHF
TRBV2,CASSERQMNTEAFF
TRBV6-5,CASSYEGDQPQHF
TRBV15,CATSRPGSGNQPQHF
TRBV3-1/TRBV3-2,CASSQEHLAGPISGANVLTF
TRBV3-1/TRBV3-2,CASSLRGLGYEQYF